Included here is one T cell receptor beta chain sequence, with context. The sample comes from a study of T cell clonotyping in hematopoietic cell transplantation. Produced via immunoSEQ multiplex PCR; TCRdb's table is partial and in-frame only. Of some 45,000 clones listed, approximately 80% are singletons. The CDR3 sequence is 15 residues long. From germline, CDR1 is MNHNY and CDR2 SVGAGI (reference sequence). The V gene lost 2 bases and the J gene lost 5 bases, with 15 bases spanning the gap. This sample's time point: recipient sample about 28 days before transplant, after cytoreduction. The specimen comprised peripheral blood mononuclear cells, sampled before stem cell transplant. The TCR originated in a man in his sixties with myelodysplastic syndrome. Some clones in this sample may be carry-over from other donors' samples. The chain is built from TRBV6-6 and TRBJ1-2; D gene uncertain. CDR3 in amino acids: CASSYVEDSRYGYTF. The CDR3 nucleotides read TGTGCCAGCAGTTACGTTGAGGATTCACGTTATGGCTACACCTTC.